The sequence of this T cell receptor beta chain was determined in a study of CD8 T cells in ankylosing spondylitis. With respect to this clonotype: This clone may be a read error of a much larger clone one base away.

Germline CDR1 is SQVTM and CDR2 is ANQGSEA. This CDR3 comprises 15 residues. TCRdb recomputed calls from the 5' RACE reads with MiXCR, one row per CDR3 protein. The sample shows 210,000 or so distinct CDR3 sequences, 8% to 10% of them seen only once. The chain employs TRBV29-1 and TRBJ2-5; 9 bases map to TRBD2. Sequencing used blood, either unsorted or a sorted T cell fraction (not recorded which). The clonotype was recovered from a female donor with ankylosing spondylitis or in good health (not recorded which). The CDR3 loop reads CSVDGAGGRGEIQYF. DNA for the CDR3: TGCAGCGTTGACGGAGCGGGAGGCCGGGGGGAGATCCAGTACTTC.